Given below is one T cell receptor beta chain in context. Per the study methods: Counts of nucleated cells, estimated from reference gene primer amplification, were obtained. Only in-frame clones appear in the TCRdb table, and some are missing; sequencing was by immunoSEQ multiplex PCR. D and trimming were read from the DNA, whereas the V and J calls and clone size are those reported in that table. This table has 160,000 or so clones, about four fifths appearing once. These data come from a study of blood T cell repertoires in COVID-19. Study-level information: Collection of acute and convalescent COVID-19 samples took place in the United States, Italy and Spain. T cells, B-cell-depleted T cells, or PBMCs supplied cDNA or gDNA.

The receptor's source is a woman of 80 years or more with acute or convalescent COVID-19. Specimen: peripheral blood.

CDR3 sequence: CATSATEYRGYTF. For the CDR3, the DNA is TGTGCCACCAGTGCCACAGAATATCGTGGCTACACCTTC. The rearrangement links TRBV24-1 to TRBJ1-2; no clear D. The CDR3 has 13 amino acids. Germline V gives CDR1 KGHDR, CDR2 SFDVKD. V was trimmed by 5 bases and J by 7 bases, leaving 13 bases between them.